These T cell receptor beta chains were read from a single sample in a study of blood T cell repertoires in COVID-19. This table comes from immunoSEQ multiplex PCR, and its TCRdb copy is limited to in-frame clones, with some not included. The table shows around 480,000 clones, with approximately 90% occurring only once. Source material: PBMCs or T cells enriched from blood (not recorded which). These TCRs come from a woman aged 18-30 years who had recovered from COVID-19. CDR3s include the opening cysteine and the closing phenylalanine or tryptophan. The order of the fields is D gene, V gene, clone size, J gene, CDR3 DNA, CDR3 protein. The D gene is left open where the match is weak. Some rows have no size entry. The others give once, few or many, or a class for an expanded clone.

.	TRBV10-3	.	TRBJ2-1	TGTGCCATCAAGGGGAGATCGGGGGATTATGAGCAGTTCTTC	CAIKGRSGDYEQFF
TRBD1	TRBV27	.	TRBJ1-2	TGTGCCAGCAGTTTGAAGGGACAGGGGAACTATGGCTACACCTTC	CASSLKGQGNYGYTF
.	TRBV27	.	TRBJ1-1	TGTGCCAGCAGTTTAAGTGGGGGCAACAGGGCTTTCTTT	CASSLSGGNRAFF
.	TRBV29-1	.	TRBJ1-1	TGCAGCGTTGCGGAAACTGACAGCTACACTGAAGCTTTCTTT	CSVAETDSYTEAFF
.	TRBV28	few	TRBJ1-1	TGTGCCAGTAACAGGGTTAGGAACACTGAAGCTTTCTTT	CASNRVRNTEAFF
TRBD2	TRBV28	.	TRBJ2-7	TGTGCCAGCAGCGCCCGGACTAGCGGCTACGAGCAGTACTTC	CASSARTSGYEQYF
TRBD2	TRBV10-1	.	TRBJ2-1	TGCGCCAGCAGCTGGACTAGCGAAGCCTACAATGAGCAGTTCTTC	CASSWTSEAYNEQFF
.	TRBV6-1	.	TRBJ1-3	TGTGCCAGCAGTGAACAGGCCTCCCAATCTGGAAACACCATATATTTT	CASSEQASQSGNTIYF
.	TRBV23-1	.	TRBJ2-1	TGCGCCAGCGAACCTCGCGGAGGAAGGGATGAGCAGTTCTTC	CASEPRGGRDEQFF
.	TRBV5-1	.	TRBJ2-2	TGCGCCAGCAGCCAATCAGAAAACACCGGGGAGCTGTTTTTT	CASSQSENTGELFF
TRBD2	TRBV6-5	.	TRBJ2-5	TGTGCCAGCAGACCTAGCGGGGGCGAGACCCAGTACTTC	CASRPSGGETQYF
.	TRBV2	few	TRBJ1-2	TGTGCCAGCACAAGAGGGAACTATGGCTACACCTTC	CASTRGNYGYTF
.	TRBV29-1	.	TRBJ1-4	TGCAGCGTTTCGATACTTTTTAATGAAAAACTGTTTTTT	CSVSILFNEKLFF
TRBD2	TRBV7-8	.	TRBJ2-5	TGTGCCAGCAGCCGGGGACTAGGCTCCGAGACCCAGTACTTC	CASSRGLGSETQYF
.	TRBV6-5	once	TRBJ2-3	TGTGCCAGCAGTTTTTGGGCAGGGAAGTCAGATACGCAGTATTTT	CASSFWAGKSDTQYF
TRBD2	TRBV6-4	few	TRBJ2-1	TGTGCCAGCAGCCCCGGACTAGCGTCCTACAATGAGCAGTTCTTC	CASSPGLASYNEQFF